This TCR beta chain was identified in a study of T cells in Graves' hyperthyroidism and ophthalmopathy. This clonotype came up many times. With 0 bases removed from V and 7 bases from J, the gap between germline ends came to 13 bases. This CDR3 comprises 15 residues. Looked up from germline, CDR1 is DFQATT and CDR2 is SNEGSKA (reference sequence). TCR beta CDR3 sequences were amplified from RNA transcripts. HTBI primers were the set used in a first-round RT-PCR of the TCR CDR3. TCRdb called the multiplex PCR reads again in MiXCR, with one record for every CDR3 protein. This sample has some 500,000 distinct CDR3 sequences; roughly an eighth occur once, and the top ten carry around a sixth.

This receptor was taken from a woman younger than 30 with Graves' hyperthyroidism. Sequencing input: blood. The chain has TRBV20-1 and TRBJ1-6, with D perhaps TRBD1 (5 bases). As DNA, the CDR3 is TGCAGTGCTAGAGATAGAAGGCAGGGCAATTCACCCCTCCACTTT. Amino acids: CSARDRRQGNSPLHF.